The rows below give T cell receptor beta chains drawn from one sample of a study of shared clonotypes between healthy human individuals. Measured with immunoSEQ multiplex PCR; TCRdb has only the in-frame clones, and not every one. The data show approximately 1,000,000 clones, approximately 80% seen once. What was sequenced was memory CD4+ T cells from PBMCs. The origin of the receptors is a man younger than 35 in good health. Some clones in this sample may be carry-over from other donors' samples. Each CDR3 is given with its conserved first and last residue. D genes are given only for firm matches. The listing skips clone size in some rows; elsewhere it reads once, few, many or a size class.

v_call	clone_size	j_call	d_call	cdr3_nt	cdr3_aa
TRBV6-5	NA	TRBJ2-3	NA	TGTGCCAGCAGCCTCCTGAGGGCCACGCAGTATTTT	CASSLLRATQYF
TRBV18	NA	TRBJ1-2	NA	TGTGCCAGCTCACCAGAACAGGGAAACTATGGCTACACCTTC	CASSPEQGNYGYTF
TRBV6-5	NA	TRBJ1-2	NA	TGTGCCAGCAGTTACGGTGGGCAGCCTTATGGCTACACCTTC	CASSYGGQPYGYTF
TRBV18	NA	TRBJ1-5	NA	TGTGCCAGCTCACCTAATACAGGCCGCGTTCAGCCCCAGCATTTT	CASSPNTGRVQPQHF
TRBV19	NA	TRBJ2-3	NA	TGTGCCAGTAGTACCGGCAGGTTTAGCACAGATACGCAGTATTTT	CASSTGRFSTDTQYF
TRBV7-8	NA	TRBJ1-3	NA	TGTGCCAGCAGCTTAGTGGGCTTCGGCTCTGGAAACACCATATATTTT	CASSLVGFGSGNTIYF
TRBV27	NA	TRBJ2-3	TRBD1	TGTGCCAGCAGTCCGTACAGGGGTAGCACAGATACGCAGTATTTT	CASSPYRGSTDTQYF
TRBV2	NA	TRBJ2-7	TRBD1	TGTGCCAGCACAGGGGGATACGAGCAGTACTTC	CASTGGYEQYF
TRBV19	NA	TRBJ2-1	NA	TGTGCCAGTAGTTACGGGACGGAGAGCTCCTACAATGAGCAGTTCTTC	CASSYGTESSYNEQFF
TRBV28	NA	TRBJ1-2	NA	TGTGCCAGCAGGCGTCTCCCCAGGGATAACTATGGCTACACCTTC	CASRRLPRDNYGYTF
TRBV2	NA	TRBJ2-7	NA	TGTGCCAGCGCCCGCGGACAGCCCTACGAGCAGTACTTC	CASARGQPYEQYF
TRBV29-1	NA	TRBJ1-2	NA	TGCAGCGTTGAAGGTGGCTACACCTTC	CSVEGGYTF
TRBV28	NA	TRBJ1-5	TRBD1	TGTGCCAGCACCAGGACAGGGGGTCGTCAGCCCCAGCATTTT	CASTRTGGRQPQHF
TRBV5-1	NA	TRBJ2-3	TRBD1	TGCGCCAGCAGCGTCGGGACAGATCTTGGCACAGATACGCAGTATTTT	CASSVGTDLGTDTQYF
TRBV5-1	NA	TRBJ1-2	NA	TGCGCCAGCAGCCTGGCCGGGGGCCGACGGGCATATGGCTACACCTTC	CASSLAGGRRAYGYTF
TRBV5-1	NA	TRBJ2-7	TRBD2	TGCGCCAGCAGCCCCCGGGGAGCGGGAGCCTACGAGCAGTACTTC	CASSPRGAGAYEQYF
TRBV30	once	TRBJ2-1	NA	TGTGCCTCCCCTGGCGGCACTTACAATGAGCAGTTCTTC	CASPGGTYNEQFF
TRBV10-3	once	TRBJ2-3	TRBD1	TGTGCCATCAGTGCCCTCCCGGGACAGGGCACAGATACGCAGTATTTT	CAISALPGQGTDTQYF
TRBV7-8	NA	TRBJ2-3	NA	TGTGCCAGCAGCCCCAGGGTTCTCCCGGATACGCAGTATTTT	CASSPRVLPDTQYF
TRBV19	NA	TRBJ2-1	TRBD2	TGTGCCAGTAGCCGACCCGGGACTAGAGCCTACAATGAGCAGTTCTTC	CASSRPGTRAYNEQFF
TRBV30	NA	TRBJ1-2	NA	TGTGCCTGGGGATGGGGCTATGGCTACACCTTC	CAWGWGYGYTF
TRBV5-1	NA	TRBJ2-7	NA	TGCGCCAGCAGCTTGGGGGGTCACGAGCAGTACTTC	CASSLGGHEQYF
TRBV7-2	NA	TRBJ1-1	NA	TGTGCCAGCAGCTCAGGGTTCGGAACTGAAGCTTTCTTT	CASSSGFGTEAFF
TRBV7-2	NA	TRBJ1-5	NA	TGTGCCAGCAGCCCAAGGGGAGGGGGGGTTAGCAATCAGCCCCAGCATTTT	CASSPRGGGVSNQPQHF
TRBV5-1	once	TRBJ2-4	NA	TGCGCCAGCAGCGCTACAATAGCCAAAAACATTCAGTACTTC	CASSATIAKNIQYF
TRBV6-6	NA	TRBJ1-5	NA	TGTGCCAGCAGTTATCCCCGGACGGATAGCAATCAGCCCCAGCATTTT	CASSYPRTDSNQPQHF
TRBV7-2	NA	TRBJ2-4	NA	TGTGCCAGCAGCTTAGCGCGGCCAATGGGGAACATTCAGTACTTC	CASSLARPMGNIQYF
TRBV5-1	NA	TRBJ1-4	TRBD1	TGCGCCAGCAGCTGGGGACAGGTATTTAATGAAAAACTGTTTTTT	CASSWGQVFNEKLFF
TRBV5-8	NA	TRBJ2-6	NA	TGTGCCAGCAGCTTGGGACTAAGCTGGGCCAACGTCCTGACTTTC	CASSLGLSWANVLTF
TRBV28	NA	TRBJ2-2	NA	TGTGCCAGCAGTCAACATAGCGGGAACACCGGGGAGCTGTTTTTT	CASSQHSGNTGELFF
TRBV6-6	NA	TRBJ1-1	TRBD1	TGTGCCAGCAGATCGACAGGGAGCACTGAAGCTTTCTTT	CASRSTGSTEAFF
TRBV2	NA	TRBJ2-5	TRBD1	TGTGCCAGCAGCGTTGGGACAGTAGCCGAGACCCAGTACTTC	CASSVGTVAETQYF
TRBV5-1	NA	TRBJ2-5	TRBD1	TGCGCCAGCAGCTTAGAACAGGGGGAATGGGAGACCCAGTACTTC	CASSLEQGEWETQYF
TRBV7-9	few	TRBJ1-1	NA	TGTGCCAGCAGCCATTCCACAACTACTGAAGCTTTCTTT	CASSHSTTTEAFF